These 22 T cell receptor beta chains were all obtained from the same sample, sequenced in a study of T cell responses to AZD1222 COVID-19 vaccine listed by TCRdb under 2021. The receptor library was made with the immunoSEQ multiplex PCR assay. This is the immuneACCESS table as TCRdb keeps it, with only in-frame sequences that have V and J called. A part of the clones is gone; compared with another copy, unresolved V genes explain less than half, and the rest is unexplained. This sample gives about 140,000 clones in total; 90% to 95% of them show up just once. The ten largest clones represent less than 2.5% of the sample. The time point label of this sample denotes: baseline before first vaccination. This material consisted of peripheral blood, taken on day 0 of AZD1222 vaccination. The receptors derive from an adult in good health.

This clone was seen only once. The chain links TRBV5-1 to TRBJ2-1; a possible D gene is TRBD1 (5 bases). The CDR3 is made up of 15 amino acids. V lost 0 bases, J lost 5 bases, and 12 bases lay in between. The germline V gene encodes CDR1 SGHRS and CDR2 YFSETQ. The CDR3 sequence: CASSLVAGKDNEQFF. As DNA, the CDR3 is TGCGCCAGCAGCTTGGTGGCAGGGAAAGACAATGAGCAGTTCTTC. Drawing the rest from reference TRBV5-1 and TRBJ2-1, the complete variable domain is KAGVTQTPRYLIKTRGQQVTLSCSPISGHRSVSWYQQTPGQGLQFLFEYFSETQRNKGNFPGRFSGRQFSNSRSEMNVSTLELGDSALYLCASSLVAGKDNEQFFGPGTRLTVL.

The chain links TRBV6-4 to TRBJ2-3; 10 nucleotides agree with TRBD2. J was trimmed by 4 bases and V by 0 bases; bases with no gene match: 4. CDR3 length: 16 amino acids. Per the germline V gene, CDR1 is MRHNA and CDR2 is SNTAGT. The CDR3 nucleotides read TGTGCCAGCAGTGACTCGACGAGCGGGGGGGCAGATACGCAGTATTTT. Amino acid sequence: CASSDSTSGGADTQYF.

A single count supports this clone. The chain employs TRBV18 and TRBJ1-1; the D is unclear. Trimming left V 1 base short and J 0 bases short, with 21 bases between. This CDR3 comprises 19 residues. The germline gives CDR1 KGHSH, CDR2 LQKENI. The DNA for the CDR3 is TGTGCCAGCTCACCACTAGATGGCAGGACTACCCGAATGAACACTGAAGCTTTCTTT. Protein product: CASSPLDGRTTRMNTEAFF.

The rearrangement uses TRBV18 and TRBJ2-3; D remains unclear. Per germline, CDR1 KGHSH and CDR2 LQKENI. This CDR3 spans 15 amino acids. The ends were cut back, 1 base at V and 0 bases at J, with 8 bases in the middle. CDR3 bases: TGTGCCAGCTCACCACAATCGGAGAGCACAGATACGCAGTATTTT. Its protein is CASSPQSESTDTQYF.

This clone has a handful of counts. The V gene is TRBV10-2, the J gene TRBJ1-5, with a tentative D call TRBD1 (5 bases). CDR3 length: 17 amino acids. Trimming took 2 bases from V and 0 from J, leaving 14 bases between them. Germline CDR1 WSHSY, CDR2 SAAADI. The CDR3 coding sequence is TGCGCCAGCAGTGAGATAACAGGAGTTATTAGCAATCAGCCCCAGCATTTT. Translation: CASSEITGVISNQPQHF.

The chain employs TRBV19 and TRBJ2-5; 7 positions match TRBD1. The CDR3 length is 12 residues. The germline gives CDR1 LNHDA, CDR2 SQIVND (reference sequence). V shed 9 bases and J 5 bases; nucleotides not matched to a gene: 6. The CDR3 region has the DNA TGTGCCAGCCGGACAGGCGGGGAGACCCAGTACTTC. This sequence encodes CASRTGGETQYF.

The chain combines TRBV7-8 with TRBJ2-5; 10 bases agree with TRBD1. The CDR3 contains 15 residues. V lost 5 bases and J lost 2; bases outside the gene matches: 5. Germline assignment: CDR1 SGHVS and CDR2 FQNEAQ. The chain's CDR3 is CASSADRGRQETQYF. The DNA of the CDR3 is TGTGCCAGCAGCGCTGACAGGGGGCGGCAAGAGACCCAGTACTTC.

The chain joins TRBV7-2 to TRBJ2-3; 12 bases line up with TRBD2. Germline V gene sequence: CDR1 SGHTA, CDR2 FQGNSA. V gave up 5 bases and J gave up 1 base; unmatched junction bases: 7. The CDR3 covers 17 residues. CDR3 sequence: CASSTRLAGAGTDTQYF. Written as DNA, the CDR3 is TGTGCCAGCAGCACCAGACTAGCGGGGGCTGGCACAGATACGCAGTATTTT.

This clone appeared once. The chain is built from TRBV18 and TRBJ2-1, with 10 bases identical to TRBD2. There are 16 residues in the CDR3. J was trimmed by 8 bases and V by 1 base; bases with no gene match: 8. The germline gives CDR1 KGHSH, CDR2 LQKENI. CDR3 nucleotide sequence: TGTGCCAGCTCACCACGTCAAGCGGGGGGGCCCGATGAGCAGTTCTTC. Translation gives CASSPRQAGGPDEQFF.

The V call is TRBV18, the J call TRBJ2-5; D might be TRBD2 (5 bases). The V and J ends lost 6 bases and 1 base respectively, with 12 bases between them. CDR1 KGHSH and CDR2 LQKENI come from the germline V gene. The CDR3 loop spans 14 amino acids. This chain's CDR3 is CASSASGTQETQYF. The CDR3 coding sequence is TGTGCCAGCTCGGCCTCGGGAACCCAAGAGACCCAGTACTTC. Combining the CDR3 with reference TRBV18 and TRBJ2-5 gives the whole variable domain NAGVMQNPRHLVRRRGQEARLRCSPMKGHSHVYWYRQLPEEGLKFMVYLQKENIIDESGMPKERFSAEFPKEGPSILRIQQVVRGDSAAYFCASSASGTQETQYFGPGTRLLVL.

The chain carries TRBV3-1 (or the pseudogene TRBV3-2) and TRBJ2-5, with D uncertain. Per germline, CDR1 LGHDT and CDR2 YNNKEL (reference sequence). CDR3 length: 14 residues. V shed 4 bases and J shed 2 bases, with 11 bases lying between them. CDR3 protein: CASSLRSNQETQYF. The CDR3, as DNA: TGTGCCAGCAGCCTTAGATCAAATCAAGAGACCCAGTACTTC.

V gene TRBV11-2 combines with J gene TRBJ2-5, with 11 bases that match TRBD1. After removal of 3 bases from V and 4 bases from J, the junction contained 7 bases not matched to a gene. CDR1 is SGHAT and CDR2 is FQNNGV in the germline V gene. The length of the CDR3 is 16 residues. The CDR3 loop is CASSFGTGGWGETQYF. The CDR3 DNA sequence: TGTGCCAGCAGCTTCGGGACAGGGGGTTGGGGAGAGACCCAGTACTTC.

V usage is TRBV5-1 and J usage is TRBJ2-5; D gene unclear. Germline loops: CDR1 SGHRS, CDR2 YFSETQ. V lost 2 bases, J lost 4 bases, and 9 bases lay in between. The CDR3 contains 13 residues. CDR3: CASSFTYGETQYF. CDR3 bases: TGCGCCAGCAGCTTTACGTATGGAGAGACCCAGTACTTC.

The chain has TRBV12-3 or TRBV12-4 and TRBJ2-5; D is undetermined. The CDR3 spans 10 residues. The V end was cut by 8 bases, the J end by 1 base, with 2 bases between. The CDR3 is CASGQETQYF. The CDR3 coding sequence is TGTGCCAGCGGCCAAGAGACCCAGTACTTC.

This clone was recorded once. J is TRBJ1-3 and V is TRBV5-1; weak D call: TRBD1 (6 bases). Germline CDR1 reads SGHRS; CDR2 reads YFSETQ. V was trimmed by 3 bases and J by 6 bases, leaving 13 bases between them. The CDR3 has 14 residues. The CDR3 nucleotides read TGCGCCAGCAGCTCCGTAGGGGGTCAAAACACCATATATTTT. Amino acid sequence: CASSSVGGQNTIYF. Full variable domain (outside the CDR3, taken from reference TRBV5-1 and TRBJ1-3): KAGVTQTPRYLIKTRGQQVTLSCSPISGHRSVSWYQQTPGQGLQFLFEYFSETQRNKGNFPGRFSGRQFSNSRSEMNVSTLELGDSALYLCASSSVGGQNTIYFGEGSWLTVV.

The gene calls are TRBV27 and TRBJ1-4; possibly TRBD1 for D (6 bases). The CDR3 consists of 15 residues. Germline values: CDR1 MNHEY, CDR2 SMNVEV (reference sequence). With 6 bases removed from V and 8 bases from J, the gap between germline ends came to 19 bases. Written as DNA, the CDR3 is TGTGCCAGCAGGCCCCGCCCCGAAGGGGGGGAAAAACTGTTTTTT. This gives the protein CASRPRPEGGEKLFF.

The chain employs TRBV15 and TRBJ1-5; no clear D. The CDR3 spans 13 residues. Per the germline V gene, CDR1 is LNHNV and CDR2 is YYDKDF (reference sequence). V was clipped by 0 bases and J by 9 bases, with 9 bases between them. In DNA, the CDR3 is TGTGCCACCAGCAGAGATTTCGACCGGCCCCAGCATTTT. It is translated as CATSRDFDRPQHF. Full variable domain (rest looked up from reference TRBV15 and TRBJ1-5): DAMVIQNPRYQVTQFGKPVTLSCSQTLNHNVMYWYQQKSSQAPKLLFHYYDKDFNNEADTPDNFQSRRPNTSFCFLDIRSPGLGDTAMYLCATSRDFDRPQHFGDGTRLSIL.

The J gene is TRBJ2-2, the V gene TRBV6-2 or TRBV6-3; no reliable D call. The CDR3 has 16 residues. Germline V CDR1 and CDR2: MNHEY, SVGEGT. The germline V and J ends were trimmed by 5 bases and 2 bases, with 15 bases remaining between them. CDR3 in amino acids: CASSLPSRINTGELFF. The CDR3 region has the DNA TGTGCCAGCAGTCTCCCCAGCAGGATAAACACCGGGGAGCTGTTTTTT.

The chain has TRBV3-1 (or the pseudogene TRBV3-2) and TRBJ2-7, with 14 bases that match TRBD2. J lost 11 bases, V lost 7 bases, and 13 bases had no gene match. Per germline, CDR1 LGHDT and CDR2 YNNKEL (reference sequence). The CDR3 runs to 15 residues. CDR3 DNA: TGTGCCAGCACCCCAAACGGACTAGCGGGGGGCTCCAAGTACTTC. This sequence encodes CASTPNGLAGGSKYF.

V usage is TRBV12-3 or TRBV12-4 and J usage is TRBJ1-2; D gene ambiguous. Trimming stripped 6 bases from V and 9 bases from J, with 14 bases between. This CDR3 has 12 amino acids. CDR3 amino acids: CASSLEATRYTF. CDR3 in DNA: TGTGCCAGCAGCTTGGAGGCGACTCGCTACACCTTC.

This rearrangement joins TRBV3-1 (or the pseudogene TRBV3-2) to TRBJ1-1; D remains ambiguous. V lost 5 bases to trimming and J lost 1 base, with 8 bases between them. CDR1 and CDR2 from the germline V gene are LGHDT and YNNKEL (reference sequence). This CDR3 region has 13 residues. CDR3 residues: CASSSTQNTEAFF. The CDR3 coding sequence is TGTGCCAGCAGCTCGACACAGAACACTGAAGCTTTCTTT.

The chain recombines TRBV21-1 with TRBJ1-4; the listed D gene, TRBD1, was not tested against the DNA. TRBV21-1 is given as a pseudogene. The CDR3 has 17 amino acids. CDR3: CASSKNPVWTGCEKLFF. CDR3 nucleotide sequence: TGTGCCAGCAGCAAAAACCCCGTGTGGACAGGGTGCGAAAAACTGTTTTTT.